Reported below is one T cell receptor (beta chain). The antigen is not known. This CDR3 comprises 14 residues. Germline CDR1 and CDR2: LNHNV and YYDKDF (reference sequence). This sample was included in a study of CXCR3-negative and CXCR3-positive naive CD8 T cells. 5' RACE that incorporated UMI labels was used to prepare the TRB cDNA libraries. TCRdb reprocessed the 5' RACE reads; each CDR3 protein has one entry and no DNA is given. The sample's table shows approximately 88,000 distinct CDR3 sequences. General study results and limits: Both naive subsets, CXCR3-negative and CXCR3-positive, displayed similar TRBV-TRBJ usage, unlike memory cells. The study found more hydrophobic TRB CDR3s in CXCR3-positive naive cells than in CXCR3-negative naive cells.

The sequence came from a human donor in good health. Some clones in this sample may be carry-over from other donors' samples. The specimen was naive CXCR3+ CD8+ T cells from blood. Subset reported: CD45RO-CCR7+CD27+CD95- naive CD8+ T cells expressing CXCR3 (TNR3+). The chain employs TRBV15 and TRBJ1-5. CDR3 loop: CATSITDSNQPQHF.